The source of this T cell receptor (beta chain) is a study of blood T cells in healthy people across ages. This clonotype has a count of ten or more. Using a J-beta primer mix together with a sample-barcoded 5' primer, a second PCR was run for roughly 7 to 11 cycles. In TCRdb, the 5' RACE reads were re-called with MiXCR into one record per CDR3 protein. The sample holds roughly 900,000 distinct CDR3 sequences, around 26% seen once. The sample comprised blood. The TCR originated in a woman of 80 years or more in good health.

CDR3 nucleotide sequence: TGTGCCAGCAGTTACGGCAGGGTGCTGTTCTTC. Protein: CASSYGRVLFF. The chain links TRBV6-5 to TRBJ2-1, with D perhaps matching TRBD1 (5 bases). Germline V gene lookup returns CDR1 MNHEY and CDR2 SVGAGI. The V gene lost 2 bases and the J gene lost 15 bases, with 11 bases spanning the gap. This CDR3 is built from 11 residues.